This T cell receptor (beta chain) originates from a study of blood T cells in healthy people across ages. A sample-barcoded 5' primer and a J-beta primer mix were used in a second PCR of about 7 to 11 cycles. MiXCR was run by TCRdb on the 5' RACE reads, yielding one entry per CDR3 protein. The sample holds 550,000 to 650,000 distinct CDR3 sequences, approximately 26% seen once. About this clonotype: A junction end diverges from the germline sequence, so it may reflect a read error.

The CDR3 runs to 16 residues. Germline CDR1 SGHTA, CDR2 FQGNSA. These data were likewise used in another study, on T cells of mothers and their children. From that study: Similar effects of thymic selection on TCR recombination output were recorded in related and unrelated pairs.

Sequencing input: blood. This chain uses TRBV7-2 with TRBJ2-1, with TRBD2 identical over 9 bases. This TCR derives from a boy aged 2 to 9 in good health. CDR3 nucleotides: TGTGCCAGCAGCCTAGCAAGACTAGCGGATTACAATGAGCAGTTCTTC. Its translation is CASSLARLADYNEQFF.